The clone carrying this T cell receptor (beta chain) has only one observation. Its antigen is undetermined. The same CDR3 can be traced to other DNA sequences in this sample. V trimming: 2 bases; J trimming: 10 bases; junction bases outside the gene matches: 2. CDR3 length equals 12 residues. Per the germline V gene, CDR1 is SGHTA and CDR2 is FQGTGA. This record belongs to a study of T cell responses to AZD1222 COVID-19 vaccine. Findings of the study overall: Mapped onto spike, vaccine-associated CD4 TCRs spanned it and were dominant at 160-218 and 743-854. Donors were chiefly white British, with a greater number of females, and clonal diversity was perhaps underestimated. Only after the peak T cell response were repertoires sampled. Unmutated variant regions are reportedly targeted by nearly half of spike-specific TCRs.

Using immunoSEQ multiplex PCR, the repertoire was profiled, and TCRdb retains in-frame clones only, with some absent. This sample has 100,000 to 130,000 clones, with 92% found just once. The chain couples TRBV7-3 to TRBJ2-1; 7 bases map to TRBD2. This receptor was obtained from an adult who received the AZD1222 COVID-19 vaccine. Sample: peripheral blood, taken 28 days after the second AZD1222 dose. The CDR3 nucleotides are TGTGCCAGCAGCTTAGGGGGGGACGAGCAGTTCTTC. This translates into CASSLGGDEQFF.